This record looks at one T cell receptor beta chain sequence and its context. Clones were sequenced by immunoSEQ multiplex PCR, and TCRdb holds only the in-frame ones, with some missing. This sample yields about 170,000 clones, of which roughly 93% are seen a single time; approximately 4.6% belongs to the top ten. This entry belongs to a study of blood T cell repertoires in COVID-19. Study-level background: Sample material is recorded as cDNA or gDNA derived from T cells, B-cell-depleted T cells, or PBMCs.

After removal of 2 bases from V and 3 bases from J, the junction contained 7 bases not matched to a gene. This CDR3 is built from 16 residues. The germline V gene encodes CDR1 MNHEY and CDR2 SVGEGT. The sequence was collected from a woman aged 45-65 years with acute or convalescent COVID-19. The V gene is TRBV6-2 or TRBV6-3, the J gene TRBJ1-1; TRBD1 matches 9 bases. The sample taken for sequencing was peripheral blood. CDR3 sequence reads: CASSYGTGLADTEAFF. CDR3 bases: TGTGCCAGCAGTTACGGGACAGGGCTTGCGGACACTGAAGCTTTCTTT.